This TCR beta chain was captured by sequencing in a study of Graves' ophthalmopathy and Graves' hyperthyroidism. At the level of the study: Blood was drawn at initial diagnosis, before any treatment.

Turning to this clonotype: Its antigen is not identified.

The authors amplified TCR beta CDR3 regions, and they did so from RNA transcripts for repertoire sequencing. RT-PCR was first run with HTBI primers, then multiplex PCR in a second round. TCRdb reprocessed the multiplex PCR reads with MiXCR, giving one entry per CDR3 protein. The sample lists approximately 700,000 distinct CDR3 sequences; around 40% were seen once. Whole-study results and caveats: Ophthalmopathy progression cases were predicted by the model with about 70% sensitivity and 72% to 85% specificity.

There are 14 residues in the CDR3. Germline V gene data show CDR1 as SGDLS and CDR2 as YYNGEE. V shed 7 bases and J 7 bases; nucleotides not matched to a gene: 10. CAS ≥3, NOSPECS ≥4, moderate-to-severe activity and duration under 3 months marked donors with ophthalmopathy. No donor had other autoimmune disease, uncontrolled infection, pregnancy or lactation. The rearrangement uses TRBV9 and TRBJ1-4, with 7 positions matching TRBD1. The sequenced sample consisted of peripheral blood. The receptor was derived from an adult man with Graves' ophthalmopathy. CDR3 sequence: CASSPDRASEKLFF. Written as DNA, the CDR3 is TGTGCCAGCTCCCCCGACAGGGCGAGTGAAAAACTGTTTTTT. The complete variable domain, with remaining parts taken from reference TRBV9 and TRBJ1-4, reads DSGVTQTPKHLITATGQRVTLRCSPRSGDLSVYWYQQSLDQGLQFLIQYYNGEERAKGNILERFSAQQFPDLHSELNLSSLELGDSALYFCASSPDRASEKLFFGSGTQLSVL.